Below are 21 T cell receptor beta chains sequenced from a single sample in a study of T cells in Graves' hyperthyroidism and ophthalmopathy (dated by TCRdb to the late 2010s). Library creation used multiplex PCR. For sequencing, an Illumina HiSeq 2000 was employed. The TCR beta CDR3 regions were amplified from the RNA transcripts. For the first round of RT-PCR on the TCR CDR3, the HTBI primer set was used together with the Qiagen OneStep RT-PCR kit. The public reads were reprocessed in TCRdb via fastp at Q25 and MiXCR, keeping in-frame beta chains. Identical CDR3 proteins give one entry, which carries the most common genes and DNA. This sample holds about 300,000 distinct CDR3 sequences; about 14% were observed only once. The ten largest clones add up to 7% to 8.5% of the sample. The source material was blood. These receptors all stem from a woman aged 25 to 39 with Graves' hyperthyroidism that later progressed to Graves' ophthalmopathy.

The chain employs TRBV19 and TRBJ2-7; D gene ambiguous. Germline values: CDR1 LNHDA, CDR2 SQIVND (reference sequence). CDR3 length equals 14 residues. Trimming pared 3 bases from V and 3 bases from J, leaving 12 bases between. The DNA of the CDR3 is TGTGCCAGTAGTATGGTGGGGTCCAACTACGAGCAGTACTTC. Translating it yields CASSMVGSNYEQYF. Variable domain in full (rest from reference TRBV19 and TRBJ2-7): DGGITQSPKYLFRKEGQNVTLSCEQNLNHDAMYWYRQDPGQGLRLIYYSQIVNDFQKGDIAEGYSVSREKKESFPLTVTSAQKNPTAFYLCASSMVGSNYEQYFGPGTRLTVT.

This clonotype appeared many times. The chain has TRBV20-1 and TRBJ1-4; TRBD1 is a possible D gene (6 bases). V gave up 7 bases and J gave up 0 bases, with 12 bases separating them. CDR1 and CDR2 from the germline V gene are DFQATT and SNEGSKA (reference sequence). This CDR3 has 14 amino acids. Here the CDR3 reads CSVGTPATNEKLFF. The CDR3 coding sequence is TGCAGTGTTGGGACACCGGCAACTAATGAAAAACTGTTTTTT.

Ten or more counts support this clonotype. This chain joins TRBV27 and TRBJ2-5; D perhaps matches TRBD2 (6 bases). Deletions cut 8 bases from V and 7 bases from J, with 17 bases between. Germline V gives CDR1 MNHEY, CDR2 SMNVEV (reference sequence). The CDR3 is 13 amino acids. The CDR3 region is CASGDFSGGTQYF. As DNA, the CDR3 is TGTGCCAGCGGGGACTTTTCTGGTGGGACCCAGTACTTC.

This clonotype was seen at least ten times. The V gene is TRBV6-1, the J gene TRBJ2-5; 8 positions match TRBD2. Looked up from germline, CDR1 is MNHNS and CDR2 is SASEGT. Trimming cost V 8 bases and J 3 bases; bases outside gene matches: 14. The CDR3 loop spans 16 amino acids. CDR3 sequence (DNA): TGTGCCAGCGGCCACCCCCGGGAGGGCCCCGAAGAGACCCAGTACTTC. Protein sequence: CASGHPREGPEETQYF.

In this sample, this clonotype turned up a few times. The rearrangement links TRBV24-1 to TRBJ2-1; TRBD2 agrees at 9 bases. V was clipped by 1 base and J by 5 bases; unmatched bases: 5. From germline, CDR1 is KGHDR and CDR2 SFDVKD. The CDR3 length is 16 residues. This CDR3 is CATSDFRLAGHNEQFF. CDR3 nucleotide sequence: TGTGCCACCAGTGATTTTAGGCTAGCGGGACACAATGAGCAGTTCTTC.

At least ten counts were recorded for this clonotype. This chain joins TRBV6-2 or TRBV6-3 and TRBJ2-6; D ambiguous. This CDR3 is 12 amino acids long. Trimming left V 10 bases short and J 0 bases short, with 4 bases between. CDR1 MNHEY and CDR2 SVGEGT come from the germline V gene. CDR3 DNA: TGTGCCACCCTCTCTGGGGCCAACGTCCTGACTTTC. The encoded protein is CATLSGANVLTF.

Many counts were recorded for this clonotype. The rearrangement uses TRBV28 and TRBJ1-2, with unresolved D. Per germline, CDR1 MDHEN and CDR2 SYDVKM. The CDR3 sequence is 14 residues long. V lost 3 bases to trimming and J lost 4 bases, with 12 bases between them. CDR3 nucleotide sequence: TGTGCCAGCAGTTTCCGGTGGGAGGGCTATGGCTACACCTTC. Its translation is CASSFRWEGYGYTF.

Only a few counts were recorded for this clonotype. J is TRBJ2-1 and V is TRBV19; 7 nucleotides align to TRBD1. Germline V lookup: CDR1 LNHDA, CDR2 SQIVND (reference sequence). The V gene end was trimmed by 6 bases and the J gene end by 8 bases; junction bases not matched to a gene: 10. The CDR3 sequence is 14 residues long. CDR3 sequence: CASRRGGSTDEQFF. The DNA of the CDR3 is TGTGCCAGTAGGAGAGGGGGCTCTACGGATGAGCAGTTCTTC. The full variable domain, completed using reference TRBV19 and TRBJ2-1, is DGGITQSPKYLFRKEGQNVTLSCEQNLNHDAMYWYRQDPGQGLRLIYYSQIVNDFQKGDIAEGYSVSREKKESFPLTVTSAQKNPTAFYLCASRRGGSTDEQFFGPGTRLTVL.

This clonotype showed up many times. The gene calls are TRBV30 and TRBJ1-2; no reliable D call. With 0 bases removed from V and 2 bases from J, the gap between germline ends came to 10 bases. The CDR3 spans 14 residues. Germline V lookup: CDR1 GTSNPN, CDR2 SVGIG (reference sequence). The CDR3 reads CAWSVIDYNYGYTF. The CDR3 DNA reads as TGTGCCTGGAGTGTGATTGATTACAACTATGGCTACACCTTC.

V is TRBV4-1 and J is TRBJ2-2; D is possibly TRBD1 or TRBD2 (5 bases each). Trimming shortened V by 5 bases and J by 5 bases, and 18 bases separated the two germline ends. Looked up from germline, CDR1 is MGHRA and CDR2 is YSYEKL. There are 16 residues in the CDR3. The CDR3 nucleotides are TGCGCCAGCAGCTTACCTATCGGGGCTGGTACCGGGGAGCTGTTTTTT. It encodes CASSLPIGAGTGELFF.

This clonotype was recorded a few times. The rearrangement uses TRBV24-1 and TRBJ2-4; TRBD1 is a possible D gene (6 bases). This CDR3 contains 14 residues. The germline V gene has CDR1 KGHDR and CDR2 SFDVKD. V lost 2 bases to trimming and J lost 6 bases, with 10 bases between them. The CDR3 DNA sequence: TGTGCCACCAGTGATTCGACAGGCGGAAACATTCAGTACTTC. Its protein is CATSDSTGGNIQYF.

This clonotype was seen more than once but under ten times. This chain uses TRBV7-9 with TRBJ1-1, with D maybe TRBD1 (6 bases). V was trimmed by 5 bases and J by 4 bases, leaving 11 bases between them. The CDR3 sequence is 13 residues long. Germline CDR1 is SEHNR and CDR2 is FQNEAQ (reference sequence). CDR3 protein: CASSPQGVTEAFF. The CDR3 DNA reads as TGTGCCAGCAGCCCACAGGGTGTCACTGAAGCTTTCTTT. The full variable domain, rest sourced from reference TRBV7-9 and TRBJ1-1, is DTGVSQNPRHKITKRGQNVTFRCDPISEHNRLYWYRQTLGQGPEFLTYFQNEAQLEKSRLLSDRFSAERPKGSFSTLEIQRTEQGDSAMYLCASSPQGVTEAFFGQGTRLTVV.

At least ten counts were recorded for this clonotype. The chain is built from TRBV14 and TRBJ2-5, with 13 nucleotides matching TRBD2. The CDR3 spans 20 residues. Germline V gene lookup returns CDR1 SGHDN and CDR2 FVKESK. The J segment lost 4 bases and the V segment lost 0 bases, leaving 14 bases of the junction unmatched. CDR3 bases: TGTGCCAGCAGCCAAGAAGGAGGGTGGACTAGCGGGAGTCTCGGAGAGACCCAGTACTTC. Translating gives CASSQEGGWTSGSLGETQYF.

J is TRBJ2-2 and V is TRBV5-1; 13 bases match TRBD2. V shed 0 bases, J shed 4 bases, and the junction held 6 bases outside the gene matches. This CDR3 is built from 18 residues. CDR1 is SGHRS, CDR2 YFSETQ, per germline. The CDR3 bases are TGCGCCAGCAGCTTGGAGGAGACTAGCGGGAGGACCACCGGGGAGCTGTTTTTT. Residues: CASSLEETSGRTTGELFF.

This clonotype was observed a few times. The V call is TRBV9, the J call TRBJ2-5; 12 bases agree with TRBD2. J lost 5 bases, V lost 3 bases, and 5 bases had no gene match. Germline-derived CDR1 and CDR2 are SGDLS and YYNGEE. CDR3 size: 15 residues. CDR3 amino acids: CASSDRLAGVETQYF. The DNA of the CDR3 is TGTGCCAGCAGCGATCGACTAGCGGGAGTGGAGACCCAGTACTTC.

In its sample, this clonotype was seen many times. V usage is TRBV15 and J usage is TRBJ1-5, with D possibly being TRBD1 (6 bases). Germline CDR1 and CDR2: LNHNV and YYDKDF (reference sequence). Trimming cost V 8 bases and J 0 bases, with 11 bases left between them. The length of the CDR3 is 14 residues. The CDR3 nucleotides read TGTGCCACCCGGACAGAGTATAGCAATCAGCCCCAGCATTTT. It encodes CATRTEYSNQPQHF.

This clonotype was counted ten times or more. CDR3 loop: CASSPEQGGEYEQYF. The DNA of the CDR3 is TGTGCCAGCAGCCCAGAACAGGGAGGGGAATACGAGCAGTACTTC. The chain joins TRBV7-2 to TRBJ2-7, with TRBD2 as a possible D gene (7 bases). Germline CDR1 reads SGHTA; CDR2 reads FQGNSA. The CDR3 is made up of 15 amino acids. With 5 bases removed from V and 4 bases from J, the gap between germline ends came to 18 bases.

This clonotype has a handful of counts. J is TRBJ2-3 and V is TRBV9; D is unclear. Germline V gene sequence: CDR1 SGDLS, CDR2 YYNGEE. There are 16 residues in the CDR3. With 4 bases removed from V and 1 base from J, the gap between germline ends came to 16 bases. CDR3 in amino acids: CASSNKRSLGTDTQYF. In DNA, the CDR3 is TGTGCCAGCAGCAACAAGAGGAGTTTGGGCACAGATACGCAGTATTTT.

This clonotype was seen at least ten times. The rearrangement links TRBV30 to TRBJ2-7, with D perhaps matching TRBD2 (5 bases). This CDR3 is built from 16 residues. Trimming stripped 0 bases from V and 3 bases from J, with 18 bases between. Germline V lookup: CDR1 GTSNPN, CDR2 SVGIG (reference sequence). DNA for the CDR3: TGTGCCTGGAGTGTAAGTCGGCGAGAGGGCTTCTACGAGCAGTACTTC. It translates to CAWSVSRREGFYEQYF.

In this sample, this clonotype turned up many times. CDR3 nucleotide sequence: TGTGCCAGCAGCTTGGCCGGGGCTAACTATGGCTACACCTTC. Its protein is CASSLAGANYGYTF. The rearrangement uses TRBV5-6 and TRBJ1-2; D ambiguous. Germline V gene sequence: CDR1 SGHDT, CDR2 YYEEEE. The CDR3 consists of 14 residues. Trimming took off 0 bases at V and 0 bases at J, with 6 bases between the two ends.

This chain's CDR3 is CASSLDKNYGYTF. The DNA for the CDR3 is TGTGCCAGCAGCTTGGATAAAAACTATGGCTACACCTTC. This rearrangement joins TRBV5-4 to TRBJ1-2; unclear D gene. V was shortened by 0 bases and J by 2 bases, with 5 bases between the two germline ends. This CDR3 is built from 13 residues. Germline V gene sequence: CDR1 SGHNT, CDR2 YYREEE (reference sequence). Full variable domain (remainder filled in from reference TRBV5-4 and TRBJ1-2): ETGVTQSPTHLIKTRGQQVTLRCSSQSGHNTVSWYQQALGQGPQFIFQYYREEENGRGNFPPRFSGLQFPNYSSELNVNALELDDSALYLCASSLDKNYGYTFGSGTRLTVV.